These T cell receptor beta chains were read from a single sample in a study of T cell responses to AZD1222 COVID-19 vaccine. Data came from immunoSEQ multiplex PCR; TCRdb stores just in-frame clones and leaves some out. Of some 150,000 clones listed, approximately 88% were seen once; the top ten hold roughly 16%. Sequencing was performed on peripheral blood, taken on day 0 of AZD1222 vaccination. These receptors were collected from an adult in good health. Each CDR3 is given without its conserved first and last residue. A clone size is listed for some rows: how often the clone was seen (once, few, many), or a class if it is expanded.

J: TRBJ2-2
size: .
V: TRBV11-3
CDR3: ASSLTVGLSWTGELF

J: TRBJ1-4
size: once
V: TRBV29-1
CDR3: SVWGGQFNEKLF

J: TRBJ2-1
size: .
V: TRBV10-3
CDR3: AISEFNDNEQF

J: TRBJ2-7
size: .
V: TRBV18
CDR3: ASSPPTIRYEQY

J: TRBJ2-7
size: .
V: TRBV27
CDR3: ASRRQGYSYEQY

J: TRBJ2-1
size: .
V: TRBV9
CDR3: ASSGSGGLNEQF

J: TRBJ2-2
size: .
V: TRBV5-1
CDR3: ASSLGLGTLTGELF

J: TRBJ2-7
size: .
V: TRBV6-1
CDR3: ASSEAVGTGVPGQY

J: TRBJ1-6
size: few
V: TRBV19
CDR3: ASTQQGSYNSPLH

J: TRBJ2-6
size: .
V: TRBV9
CDR3: ASSVEGPGANVLT

J: TRBJ2-5
size: .
V: TRBV12-5
CDR3: ASAIGGTSGGETQY

J: TRBJ1-1
size: .
V: TRBV19
CDR3: ASSIHRQGAAAF

J: TRBJ1-1
size: .
V: TRBV14
CDR3: ASSQVRDTEAF

J: TRBJ1-2
size: .
V: TRBV13
CDR3: ASRPGSGYGYT

J: TRBJ1-5
size: .
V: TRBV7-9
CDR3: ASSSPGVPENQPQH